This record concerns one TCR beta chain sequence. The antigen remains unidentified. This record belongs to a study of OX40 agonist ivuxolimab in advanced cancers. The table came from immunoSEQ multiplex PCR; TCRdb's copy has only in-frame clones and leaves some out. The data hold 69,000 or so clones, with approximately 85% observed a single time. General study results and limits: Among some nonresponders, normalized T-cell clonal expansion was also low.

The CDR3 length is 17 residues. V shed 4 bases and J 1 base; nucleotides not matched to a gene: 13. Germline CDR1 and CDR2: LGHNT and FRNRAP. This chain connects TRBV12-5 to TRBJ2-7; TRBD1 matches 7 bases. The sequence was obtained from an adult with an advanced solid tumor such as melanoma, head and neck, liver or kidney cancer. The sample was CD4+ or CD8+ T cells sorted from blood, taken in a trial of the OX40 agonist ivuxolimab. CDR3 region: CASGSERTGARSYEQYF. In DNA form, the CDR3 reads TGTGCTAGTGGTTCGGAAAGAACAGGGGCTAGGTCCTACGAGCAGTACTTC.